This T cell receptor beta chain is drawn from a study of blood T cell repertoires in COVID-19. Looking at the study overall: Donors in the United States, Italy and Spain gave samples during acute or convalescent COVID-19. Sample material is recorded as cDNA or gDNA derived from T cells, B-cell-depleted T cells, or PBMCs.

J was trimmed by 3 bases and V by 5 bases; bases with no gene match: 7. CDR1 and CDR2 from the germline V gene are SGHTA and FQGNSA. The CDR3 contains 18 residues. Authors' analysis steps: Amplified reference gene primers provided the basis for estimating nucleated cell counts. Using immunoSEQ multiplex PCR, the repertoire was profiled, and TCRdb retains in-frame clones only, with some absent. V and J calls and clone size come straight from that table; D and trimming were deduced from the DNA. The sample lists 110,000 or so clones; 75% to 90% were seen once. This clonotype was obtained from a human donor in a cohort sampled during active COVID-19. Sample: peripheral blood. The V call is TRBV7-2, the J call TRBJ2-1, with 16 nucleotides matching TRBD2. The CDR3 loop reads CASSGGTSGGALYNEQFF. The CDR3 bases are TGTGCCAGCAGCGGAGGGACTAGCGGGGGGGCCCTCTACAATGAGCAGTTCTTC.